Sequencing of this T cell receptor beta chain was carried out in a study of T cells after posttransplantation cyclophosphamide. Germline assignment: CDR1 MNHNS and CDR2 SASEGT. The CDR3 has 15 residues. Germline trimming cut 2 bases from V and 1 base from J; bases unmatched to any gene: 3. Generated by immunoSEQ multiplex PCR, the TCRdb table keeps only in-frame clones and is missing some. The sample has 24,000 or so clones, none seen only once. In its sample, this clone was seen many times. Its antigen is not identified. On the day of bone marrow donation, the related graft donor provided peripheral blood. General observations from the study: Blood and skin or GI T cell repertoires showed limited TRB overlap. Donor CD8+ memory clones often dominated recipient blood repertoires at later times.

The chain links TRBV6-1 to TRBJ2-5; 8 bases are a match to TRBD2. The TCR originated in a woman between 50 and 59 years old in good health, CMV-negative, and a related stem cell transplant donor. Sequenced input: PBMCs. The CDR3 DNA follows: TGTGCCAGCAGTGAAATTAGCGGGGCCCAAGAGACCCAGTACTTC. Residues: CASSEISGAQETQYF.